These 28 T cell receptor beta chains were all obtained from the same sample, sequenced in a study of control samples from healthy donors and cancer patients. TCRdb keeps only in-frame clones here, not all; method: immunoSEQ multiplex PCR. There are about 63,000 clones in the sample; 85% occur only once, and roughly 6% lies in the top ten. The sequenced material came from blood. The origin of the receptors is a man aged 40-49 years in good health.

The genes are TRBV7-2 and TRBJ1-2, with D possibly TRBD1 on 5 matching bases. Germline V gene data show CDR1 as SGHTA and CDR2 as FQGNSA. This CDR3 has 14 residues. Trimming removed 5 bases at V and 7 bases at J, with 17 bases between. The CDR3 coding sequence is TGTGCCAGCAGCCCGGGACGGGTGGTTGGTGGCTACACCTTC. Translated: CASSPGRVVGGYTF.

This CDR3 reads CASSDHPGARNTEAFF. CDR3 sequence (DNA): TGTGCCAGCAGTGACCATCCAGGGGCGCGGAACACTGAAGCTTTCTTT. The chain combines TRBV6-2 or TRBV6-3 with TRBJ1-1, with TRBD1 as a possible D gene (6 bases). The germline gives CDR1 MNHEY, CDR2 SVGEGT. The CDR3 consists of 16 residues. The ends were cut back, 5 bases at V and 1 base at J, with 17 bases in the middle.

This clone was counted once. The chain joins TRBV5-4 to TRBJ2-7, with D perhaps TRBD1 (5 bases). This CDR3 comprises 13 residues. The germline gives CDR1 SGHNT, CDR2 YYREEE (reference sequence). Trimming shortened V by 2 bases and J by 3 bases, and 9 bases separated the two germline ends. The CDR3 bases are TGTGCCAGCAGCTTTGGCAGGGACTACGAGCAGTACTTC. Protein: CASSFGRDYEQYF.

The gene calls are TRBV19 and TRBJ2-1, with TRBD2 identical over 13 bases. Unmatched junction bases numbered 13, after V lost 3 bases and J lost 5 bases. The CDR3 totals 19 residues. From germline, CDR1 is LNHDA and CDR2 SQIVND (reference sequence). This CDR3 is CASSIQGLAGVGKNNEQFF. Here the CDR3 DNA reads TGTGCCAGTAGTATCCAAGGACTAGCGGGAGTGGGCAAAAACAATGAGCAGTTCTTC.

As DNA, the CDR3 is TGTGCCAGCAGCCCTTTTCTCCGCGATACGCAGTATTTT. This encodes CASSPFLRDTQYF. The genes are TRBV14 and TRBJ2-3, with no clear D. This CDR3 has 13 amino acids. The germline gives CDR1 SGHDN, CDR2 FVKESK. With 4 bases removed from V and 6 bases from J, the gap between germline ends came to 11 bases.

The chain joins TRBV6-6 to TRBJ1-4; tentative D call: TRBD1 (5 bases). Germline CDR1 and CDR2: MNHNY and SVGAGI (reference sequence). The CDR3 length is 14 residues. V lost 2 bases and J lost 5, with 9 bases in between. The CDR3 nucleotides are TGTGCCAGCAGTTACGGGGCAGGGAATGAAAAACTGTTTTTT. This gives the protein CASSYGAGNEKLFF.

The J gene is TRBJ2-2, the V gene TRBV5-6; 8 bases match TRBD1. CDR1 is SGHDT, CDR2 YYEEEE, per germline. The CDR3 length is 16 residues. V lost 1 base to trimming and J lost 2 bases; unmatched junction nucleotides: 4. CDR3: CASSLFDRGNTGELFF. In nucleotides, the CDR3 is TGTGCCAGCAGCTTGTTCGACAGGGGAAACACCGGGGAGCTGTTTTTT.

Only one count was recorded for this clone. The junction and the germline gene differ at one end; a read error may be behind it. The V call is TRBV19, the J call TRBJ2-1; possible D gene TRBD2, 5 bases. This CDR3 is built from 14 residues. CDR1 and CDR2 (germline): LNHDA, SQIVND (reference sequence). DNA for the CDR3: TGCGGCACGAAAAGGTCCGGGAACAACGGTGAGCAGTTCTTC. Amino acids: CGTKRSGNNGEQFF.

The chain couples TRBV7-2 to TRBJ2-1, with 7 bases lining up with TRBD2. CDR3 length: 16 residues. Germline V gene lookup returns CDR1 SGHTA and CDR2 FQGNSA. J lost 0 bases, V lost 2 bases, and 4 bases had no gene match. CDR3 DNA sequence: TGTGCCAGCAGCTTACGCGGGAGCCCCTCCTACAATGAGCAGTTCTTC. This codes for CASSLRGSPSYNEQFF.

This clone was seen just once. V gene TRBV7-2 combines with J gene TRBJ1-1, with 9 bases identical to TRBD1. The V segment lost 4 bases and the J segment 3 bases; nucleotides outside the gene matches: 6. Per germline, CDR1 SGHTA and CDR2 FQGNSA. The CDR3 has 15 residues. CDR3 sequence: CASSSTGGRDTEAFF. The CDR3 DNA reads TGTGCCAGCAGCTCGACAGGGGGGAGGGACACTGAAGCTTTCTTT.

The chain carries TRBV15 and TRBJ1-5; 8 nucleotides agree with TRBD1. This CDR3 spans 18 amino acids. CDR1 LNHNV and CDR2 YYDKDF come from the germline V gene (reference sequence). The J segment lost 1 base and the V segment lost 1 base, leaving 9 bases of the junction unmatched. The CDR3 spells CATSRAPYGTGSNQPQHF. The CDR3 DNA follows: TGTGCCACCAGCAGAGCCCCCTACGGGACAGGAAGCAATCAGCCCCAGCATTTT. Filled out from reference TRBV15 and TRBJ1-5, the complete variable domain reads DAMVIQNPRYQVTQFGKPVTLSCSQTLNHNVMYWYQQKSSQAPKLLFHYYDKDFNNEADTPDNFQSRRPNTSFCFLDIRSPGLGDTAMYLCATSRAPYGTGSNQPQHFGDGTRLSIL.

This clone was seen only a few times. The CDR3, as DNA: TGTGCCAGCAGCTTTCGATACCTAGATACGCAGTATTTT. It specifies CASSFRYLDTQYF. The V and J genes are TRBV7-4 and TRBJ2-3; no firm D call. CDR3 length: 13 amino acids. V was trimmed by 3 bases and J by 5 bases, leaving 9 bases between them. Germline CDR1 is SGHVT and CDR2 is SQSDAQ. Full variable domain (missing parts from reference TRBV7-4 and TRBJ2-3): GAGVSQSPRYKVAKRGRDVALRCDSISGHVTLYWYRQTLGQGSEVLTYSQSDAQRDKSGRPSGRFSAERPERSVSTLKIQRTEQGDSAVYLCASSFRYLDTQYFGPGTRLTVL.

The V and J genes are TRBV28 and TRBJ1-2, with D hard to call. V lost 3 bases, J lost 4 bases, and 12 bases lay in between. This CDR3 is built from 14 residues. Germline-derived CDR1 and CDR2 are MDHEN and SYDVKM. The CDR3 sequence: CASSLIGPGYGYTF. In nucleotides, the CDR3 is TGTGCCAGCAGTTTGATAGGGCCAGGCTATGGCTACACCTTC.

This clone showed up just a few times. V is TRBV7-2 and J is TRBJ2-7; D might be TRBD1 (5 bases). Trimming removed 5 bases from V and 10 bases from J, with 24 bases in between. Germline CDR1 SGHTA, CDR2 FQGNSA. The CDR3 sequence is 15 residues long. In DNA, the CDR3 is TGTGCCAGCAGCGCGCAAGGGGCTCTGGCGGCAGATCAGTACTTC. Its protein product is CASSAQGALAADQYF.

This clone occurred once. The chain combines TRBV28 with TRBJ2-7; D call uncertain. Trimming removed 3 bases from V and 4 bases from J, with 7 bases in between. Germline lookup yields CDR1 MDHEN and CDR2 SYDVKM. This CDR3 has 12 amino acids. The CDR3 protein is CASSLSPYEQYF. The CDR3 region has the DNA TGTGCCAGCAGTTTGTCCCCTTACGAGCAGTACTTC. The entire variable domain, with the rest obtained from reference TRBV28 and TRBJ2-7, is as follows: DVKVTQSSRYLVKRTGEKVFLECVQDMDHENMFWYRQDPGLGLRLIYFSYDVKMKEKGDIPEGYSVSREKKERFSLILESASTNQTSMYLCASSLSPYEQYFGPGTRLTVT.

The CDR3 DNA is TGTGCCAGCAGCAAACAGGGGGGACTCCTGAACACTGAAGCTTTCTTT. It encodes CASSKQGGLLNTEAFF. The chain is built from TRBV6-2 or TRBV6-3 and TRBJ1-1; 8 bases fit TRBD1. Germline V gene data show CDR1 as MNHEY and CDR2 as SVGEGT. V lost 6 bases and J lost 0; bases outside the gene matches: 9. The CDR3 is 16 residues long.

The chain carries TRBV11-2 and TRBJ2-2; 8 bases fit TRBD2. The V gene's germline CDR1 is SGHAT and CDR2 FQNNGV. V was clipped by 3 bases and J by 3 bases; unmatched bases: 6. The length of the CDR3 is 16 residues. The CDR3 DNA follows: TGTGCCAGCAGCTTTCTGATGGGACTAGACACCGGGGAGCTGTTTTTT. Protein sequence: CASSFLMGLDTGELFF.

The gene calls are TRBV6-5 and TRBJ1-2; TRBD1 aligns across 8 bases. V was clipped by 4 bases and J by 12 bases; unmatched bases: 16. In germline, CDR1 is MNHEY, CDR2 SVGAGI. The CDR3 is 15 residues long. The DNA for the CDR3 is TGTGCCAGCAGTTCCCCTCGGACAGGGAGTACGCCGAACACCTTC. Amino acids: CASSSPRTGSTPNTF.

V and J are TRBV4-1 and TRBJ2-1, with D uncertain. Germline V CDR1 and CDR2: MGHRA, YSYEKL. The CDR3 has 15 residues. V gave up 4 bases and J gave up 7 bases, with 17 bases separating them. The CDR3 DNA follows: TGCGCCAGCAGCCTGCACCATGGGGTTGGGAATGAGCAGTTCTTC. Amino acids: CASSLHHGVGNEQFF.

This clone is a singleton in its sample. The CDR3 protein is CASSPLLAGGTDTQYF. CDR3 nucleotides: TGCGCCAGCAGCCCTCTACTAGCGGGGGGCACAGATACGCAGTATTTT. The V gene is TRBV5-1, the J gene TRBJ2-3; 11 bases agree with TRBD2. Trimming removed 4 bases from V and 1 base from J; junction bases left unmatched: 5. Germline assignment: CDR1 SGHRS and CDR2 YFSETQ. This CDR3 has 16 amino acids.

This clone was detected only once. V gene TRBV7-2 combines with J gene TRBJ2-2; TRBD1 matches at 8 bases. Germline-derived CDR1 and CDR2 are SGHTA and FQGNSA. After removal of 4 bases from V and 5 bases from J, the junction contained 6 bases not matched to a gene. The CDR3 runs to 15 residues. The CDR3 region is CASSWTGIGTGELFF. The CDR3 DNA reads as TGTGCCAGCAGCTGGACAGGGATAGGGACCGGGGAGCTGTTTTTT.

The V and J genes are TRBV30 and TRBJ1-5; D unresolved. The CDR3 extends over 14 amino acids. The V end was cut by 0 bases, the J end by 0 bases, with 6 bases between. Looked up from germline, CDR1 is GTSNPN and CDR2 is SVGIG (reference sequence). CDR3 amino acids: CAWSVVNSNQPQHF. Here the CDR3 DNA reads TGTGCCTGGAGTGTGGTCAATAGCAATCAGCCCCAGCATTTT.

The V call is TRBV5-1, the J call TRBJ2-1, with 10 bases aligning to TRBD2. This CDR3 is built from 17 residues. The V gene's germline CDR1 is SGHRS and CDR2 YFSETQ. The ends lost 0 bases at V and 6 bases at J; junction bases unmatched: 9. The CDR3 spells CASSLELAGQHFNEQFF. Here the CDR3 DNA reads TGCGCCAGCAGCTTGGAACTAGCGGGACAGCATTTCAATGAGCAGTTCTTC. Filled out from reference TRBV5-1 and TRBJ2-1, the complete variable domain reads KAGVTQTPRYLIKTRGQQVTLSCSPISGHRSVSWYQQTPGQGLQFLFEYFSETQRNKGNFPGRFSGRQFSNSRSEMNVSTLELGDSALYLCASSLELAGQHFNEQFFGPGTRLTVL.

J is TRBJ1-6 and V is TRBV9; no reliable D call. Trimming cost V 4 bases and J 8 bases, with 13 bases left between them. Germline V gives CDR1 SGDLS, CDR2 YYNGEE. The CDR3 totals 14 residues. CDR3 nucleotides: TGTGCCAGCAGCACCCGGGCTTCTGATTCACCCCTCCACTTT. Its protein product is CASSTRASDSPLHF.

The chain recombines TRBV7-3 with TRBJ2-7; D unclear. Germline V gives CDR1 SGHTA, CDR2 FQGTGA. The germline V and J ends were trimmed by 1 base and 3 bases, with 13 bases remaining between them. This CDR3 is 15 amino acids long. Here the CDR3 reads CASSLSRQPNYEQYF. In DNA, the CDR3 is TGTGCCAGCAGCTTAAGTCGCCAGCCCAACTACGAGCAGTACTTC.

This clone was detected only once. The chain joins TRBV28 to TRBJ2-5; D possibly corresponds to TRBD2 (7 bases). With 5 bases removed from V and 5 bases from J, the gap between germline ends came to 18 bases. The germline V gene has CDR1 MDHEN and CDR2 SYDVKM. The CDR3 runs 15 residues. CDR3 in DNA: TGTGCCAGCAGTCCCGGGGGAGGGGGTAGGGAGACCCAGTACTTC. This sequence encodes CASSPGGGGRETQYF.

The chain carries TRBV5-1 and TRBJ2-3; D perhaps matches TRBD1 (5 bases). Trimming cost V 0 bases and J 2 bases, with 10 bases left between them. This CDR3 spans 15 amino acids. Germline lookup yields CDR1 SGHRS and CDR2 YFSETQ. Here the CDR3 reads CASSLADSSTDTQYF. In DNA form, the CDR3 reads TGCGCCAGCAGCTTGGCCGACAGTTCCACAGATACGCAGTATTTT. Looking up the rest from reference TRBV5-1 and TRBJ2-3 gives the full variable domain: KAGVTQTPRYLIKTRGQQVTLSCSPISGHRSVSWYQQTPGQGLQFLFEYFSETQRNKGNFPGRFSGRQFSNSRSEMNVSTLELGDSALYLCASSLADSSTDTQYFGPGTRLTVL.

The chain links TRBV28 to TRBJ2-2; TRBD2 agrees at 9 bases. The V segment lost 6 bases and the J segment 5 bases; nucleotides outside the gene matches: 7. Germline V gene sequence: CDR1 MDHEN, CDR2 SYDVKM. The CDR3 loop spans 15 amino acids. The CDR3 spells CASSAAGGRTGELFF. The CDR3 DNA sequence: TGTGCCAGCAGCGCAGCGGGAGGACGAACCGGGGAGCTGTTTTTT.